The 20 T cell receptor beta chains reported below all come from one sample, sequenced in a study of cytomegalovirus exposure and HLA in healthy donors (TCRdb year 2017). Library prep was done by the immunoSEQ multiplex PCR assay. For the multiplex PCR, a mixture combining 60 forward primers for TCR Vbeta segments and 13 reverse primers for TCR Jbeta segments was used. TCRdb re-hosts the immuneACCESS table, in-frame sequences only. Its copies lack some clones; in the studies checked, an unresolved V gene accounts for under half of them, and the cause for the rest is not known. This sample's table carries some 150,000 clones. 0.65% to 0.9% of the sample is taken by the ten largest. The sequencing sample was made of PBMCs. These receptors were obtained from a woman younger than 30 in good health and CMV-seropositive.

The rearrangement joins TRBV19 to TRBJ1-6; D is unresolved. This CDR3 comprises 18 residues. Trimming removed 5 bases at V and 6 bases at J, with 23 bases between. Germline V gene data show CDR1 as LNHDA and CDR2 as SQIVND (reference sequence). The CDR3 protein is CASSLFSLEVVGNSPLHF. CDR3 sequence (DNA): TGTGCCAGTAGTCTGTTTTCTCTTGAGGTTGTGGGTAATTCACCCCTCCACTTT. Full variable domain (outside the CDR3, taken from reference TRBV19 and TRBJ1-6): DGGITQSPKYLFRKEGQNVTLSCEQNLNHDAMYWYRQDPGQGLRLIYYSQIVNDFQKGDIAEGYSVSREKKESFPLTVTSAQKNPTAFYLCASSLFSLEVVGNSPLHFGNGTRLTVT.

V gene TRBV5-6 combines with J gene TRBJ2-2, with D possibly matching TRBD2 (5 bases). The V gene lost 4 bases and the J gene lost 7 bases, with 20 bases spanning the gap. The length of the CDR3 is 16 residues. CDR1 is SGHDT, CDR2 YYEEEE, per germline. CDR3 bases: TGTGCCAGCAGCCCCGAGGGCGAGGGTCGGGGCGGGGAGCTGTTTTTT. Amino acid sequence: CASSPEGEGRGGELFF. The full variable domain, its missing parts supplied by reference TRBV5-6 and TRBJ2-2, is DAGVTQSPTHLIKTRGQQVTLRCSPKSGHDTVSWYQQALGQGPQFIFQYYEEEERQRGNFPDRFSGHQFPNYSSELNVNALLLGDSALYLCASSPEGEGRGGELFFGEGSRLTVL.

The chain uses TRBV18 and TRBJ1-2, with D perhaps matching TRBD1 (6 bases). Between the trimmed V and J ends, which lost 2 bases and 7 bases, there was a span of 14 bases. CDR1 KGHSH and CDR2 LQKENI come from the germline V gene. The CDR3 spans 14 residues. CDR3 nucleotide sequence: TGTGCCAGCTCACCAAGCCGGGACATTGGTGGCTACACCTTC. As protein: CASSPSRDIGGYTF.

The rearrangement joins TRBV6-1 to TRBJ1-4, with 9 positions matching TRBD1. V lost 2 bases, J lost 7 bases, and 5 bases stayed unmatched. The germline CDR1 and CDR2 sequences are MNHNS and SASEGT. The CDR3 runs 15 residues. CDR3: CASSEKGTGSEKLFF. CDR3 in DNA: TGTGCCAGCAGTGAAAAGGGGACAGGGAGTGAAAAACTGTTTTTT.

The gene calls are TRBV2 and TRBJ2-1, with D possibly being TRBD2 (6 bases). The CDR3 runs to 13 residues. The ends were cut back, 7 bases at V and 5 bases at J, with 12 bases in the middle. CDR1 and CDR2 (germline): SNHLY, FYNNEI. CDR3 in amino acids: CASNSGMNNEQFF. CDR3 DNA sequence: TGTGCCAGCAATAGCGGCATGAACAATGAGCAGTTCTTC.

J is TRBJ1-1 and V is TRBV2, with D unclear. Deletions cut 7 bases from V and 8 bases from J, with 17 bases between. Germline loops: CDR1 SNHLY, CDR2 FYNNEI. The CDR3 consists of 13 residues. CDR3 nucleotides: TGTGCCAGCACCTATGCGGAGGGTCCCGAAGCTTTCTTT. It codes for CASTYAEGPEAFF.

The V call is TRBV19, the J call TRBJ1-1, with D perhaps matching TRBD1 (6 bases). The CDR3 totals 14 residues. The germline V and J ends were trimmed by 4 bases and 4 bases, with 13 bases remaining between them. Germline V gene data show CDR1 as LNHDA and CDR2 as SQIVND (reference sequence). The CDR3 DNA reads TGTGCCAGTAGTAGGGGGGGCGCAGGCACTGAAGCTTTCTTT. Its translation is CASSRGGAGTEAFF.

J is TRBJ1-4 and V is TRBV29-1; 10 nucleotides agree with TRBD1. The V gene's germline CDR1 is SQVTM and CDR2 ANQGSEA. Trimming at V came to 8 bases and at J to 8 bases, leaving 5 bases not matched to a gene. This CDR3 has 12 amino acids. The CDR3 loop reads CSTRTGGEKLFF. CDR3 sequence (DNA): TGCAGCACCCGGACAGGGGGGGAAAAACTGTTTTTT.

V is TRBV2 and J is TRBJ2-1, with D possibly matching TRBD1 (6 bases). This CDR3 region has 17 residues. The V end lost 1 base, the J end lost 0 bases, and 13 bases lay between the germline ends. CDR1 SNHLY and CDR2 FYNNEI come from the germline V gene. CDR3 loop: CASSEGLDRSSYNEQFF. For the CDR3, the DNA is TGTGCCAGCAGTGAAGGGTTAGACAGGAGCTCCTACAATGAGCAGTTCTTC.

The chain employs TRBV7-9 and TRBJ2-5; 7 bases align to TRBD1. CDR3 length: 15 amino acids. Germline V lookup: CDR1 SEHNR, CDR2 FQNEAQ (reference sequence). Losses at the gene ends were 1 base for V and 1 base for J; bases not matched to a gene: 3. The CDR3 region has the DNA TGTGCCAGCAGCTTAGGGGACAGCCGCCAAGAGACCCAGTACTTC. Translation: CASSLGDSRQETQYF.

The V and J genes are TRBV7-8 and TRBJ1-2, with D maybe TRBD1 (5 bases). The CDR3 is made up of 15 amino acids. In germline, CDR1 is SGHVS, CDR2 FQNEAQ. V was cut by 5 bases and J by 2 bases, with 15 bases left in between. CDR3 residues: CASSKNTGLNYGYTF. The CDR3 DNA reads as TGTGCCAGCAGCAAAAACACAGGACTAAACTATGGCTACACCTTC.

V usage is TRBV6-1 and J usage is TRBJ1-1, with D hard to call. The CDR3 loop spans 14 amino acids. Germline CDR1 reads MNHNS; CDR2 reads SASEGT. The V end was cut by 7 bases, the J end by 8 bases, with 20 bases between. The CDR3 loop is CASTYGDLSAEAFF. The CDR3 DNA follows: TGTGCCAGCACCTACGGGGATCTTTCCGCCGAAGCTTTCTTT.

The J gene is TRBJ2-5, the V gene TRBV9; D possibly corresponds to TRBD2 (6 bases). The V gene lost 2 bases and the J gene lost 4 bases, with 9 bases spanning the gap. This CDR3 contains 13 residues. The germline V gene has CDR1 SGDLS and CDR2 YYNGEE. For the CDR3, the DNA is TGTGCCAGCAGCGTTGGAGGGACAGAGACCCAGTACTTC. This encodes CASSVGGTETQYF.

The chain uses TRBV7-3 and TRBJ2-1, with 10 bases lining up with TRBD2. The CDR3 contains 15 residues. The germline V gene encodes CDR1 SGHTA and CDR2 FQGTGA. Unmatched junction bases numbered 5, after V lost 5 bases and J lost 4 bases. In DNA, the CDR3 is TGTGCCAGCAGCCCAGGACTAGCGGTATACAATGAGCAGTTCTTC. It codes for CASSPGLAVYNEQFF.

The chain carries TRBV7-9 and TRBJ2-1; 9 bases line up with TRBD2. The CDR3 spans 16 residues. The germline V gene encodes CDR1 SEHNR and CDR2 FQNEAQ (reference sequence). Trimming cost V 3 bases and J 2 bases; bases outside gene matches: 5. The DNA of the CDR3 is TGTGCCAGCAGCTTGGTAGCGGGAGTGGCCTACAATGAGCAGTTCTTC. It translates to CASSLVAGVAYNEQFF.

The V gene is TRBV27, the J gene TRBJ2-7; 12 bases map to TRBD2. V was pared by 4 bases and J by 6 bases, with 13 bases of the junction left unmatched. Germline V gene data show CDR1 as MNHEY and CDR2 as SMNVEV (reference sequence). The length of the CDR3 is 17 residues. The CDR3 bases are TGTGCCAGCAGTTCCCCGGGACTAGCGGGTGAGGCCCTCGAGCAGTACTTC. Protein product: CASSSPGLAGEALEQYF.

The rearrangement uses TRBV9 and TRBJ2-5, with TRBD2 matching over 7 bases. Germline trimming cut 0 bases from V and 2 bases from J; bases unmatched to any gene: 10. Germline V gives CDR1 SGDLS, CDR2 YYNGEE. This CDR3 contains 17 residues. The CDR3 is CASSVDIGAGVQETQYF. For the CDR3, the DNA is TGTGCCAGCAGCGTAGATATTGGTGCGGGAGTTCAAGAGACCCAGTACTTC.

This chain links TRBV5-1 with TRBJ2-1; 12 positions agree with TRBD2. There are 17 residues in the CDR3. CDR1 SGHRS and CDR2 YFSETQ come from the germline V gene. V trimming: 4 bases; J trimming: 3 bases; junction bases outside the gene matches: 8. The DNA of the CDR3 is TGCGCCAGCAGCCCGTCGACTAGCGGGGGATTCTACAATGAGCAGTTCTTC. This sequence encodes CASSPSTSGGFYNEQFF. The full variable domain, completed using reference TRBV5-1 and TRBJ2-1, is KAGVTQTPRYLIKTRGQQVTLSCSPISGHRSVSWYQQTPGQGLQFLFEYFSETQRNKGNFPGRFSGRQFSNSRSEMNVSTLELGDSALYLCASSPSTSGGFYNEQFFGPGTRLTVL.

The rearrangement joins TRBV4-1 to TRBJ2-1; 7 bases map to TRBD1. Germline values: CDR1 MGHRA, CDR2 YSYEKL. J was trimmed by 4 bases and V by 1 base; bases with no gene match: 7. This CDR3 has 16 residues. The CDR3 region has the DNA TGCGCCAGCAGCCAAGGGAGAGGGGGCCCATACAATGAGCAGTTCTTC. It is translated as CASSQGRGGPYNEQFF.

The CDR3 coding sequence is TGTGCCAGCAGCTCCAGGGGAAATGAGCAGTTCTTC. Residues: CASSSRGNEQFF. V is TRBV7-6 and J is TRBJ2-1; tentative D call: TRBD1 (6 bases). V was cut by 4 bases and J by 7 bases, with 8 bases left in between. Germline lookup yields CDR1 SGHVS and CDR2 FNYEAQ. The CDR3 has 12 residues.